The 32 T cell receptor beta chains below all came from one sample that was sequenced in a study of graft-versus-host responses after intestinal transplantation (dated by TCRdb to 2020 to 2023). The receptor library was made with the immunoSEQ multiplex PCR assay. As stored in TCRdb, this immuneACCESS dataset retains in-frame rearrangements with V and J assigned. A fraction of the clones does not appear; measured against another copy, unresolved V genes explain less than half of the discrepancy, and the remainder lacks a known reason. This sample gives 15,000 to 20,000 clones in total; approximately 90% of them show up just once. Roughly 1.9% of the sample goes to the ten largest clones. The sequences come from PBMCs, collected approximately 370 days after transplant. The receptors derive from a human patient who received an intestinal transplant, so some T cells may come from the graft donor.

The chain is built from TRBV6-4 and TRBJ2-1; 8 bases are shared with TRBD2. Germline V lookup: CDR1 MRHNA, CDR2 SNTAGT. Trimming removed 5 bases from V and 0 bases from J; junction bases left unmatched: 0. CDR3 length: 14 residues. This CDR3 is CASSSGSSYNEQFF. In DNA form, the CDR3 reads TGTGCCAGCAGTAGCGGGAGCTCCTACAATGAGCAGTTCTTC.

This chain links TRBV11-2 with TRBJ2-3; D not resolved. Germline CDR1 reads SGHAT; CDR2 reads FQNNGV. The V gene lost 0 bases and the J gene lost 6 bases, with 13 bases spanning the gap. The length of the CDR3 is 15 residues. The CDR3 sequence is CASSLEGSTPDTQYF. CDR3 nucleotide sequence: TGTGCCAGCAGCTTAGAAGGATCCACACCCGATACGCAGTATTTT.

The rearrangement links TRBV18 to TRBJ1-3; D not resolved. Trimming stripped 2 bases from V and 0 bases from J, with 11 bases between. The CDR3 runs to 16 residues. Per the germline V gene, CDR1 is KGHSH and CDR2 is LQKENI. The CDR3 DNA reads TGTGCCAGCTCACCAGGGCAAATAAACTCTGGAAACACCATATATTTT. It codes for CASSPGQINSGNTIYF. Full variable domain (missing parts from reference TRBV18 and TRBJ1-3): NAGVMQNPRHLVRRRGQEARLRCSPMKGHSHVYWYRQLPEEGLKFMVYLQKENIIDESGMPKERFSAEFPKEGPSILRIQQVVRGDSAAYFCASSPGQINSGNTIYFGEGSWLTVV.

This chain links TRBV25-1 with TRBJ1-1; D perhaps matches TRBD1 (6 bases). Germline assignment: CDR1 MGHDK and CDR2 SYGVNS. V was clipped by 4 bases and J by 1 base, with 7 bases between them. The CDR3 contains 13 residues. The CDR3 DNA reads TGTGCCAGCAGTGTGGGACAGAACACTGAAGCTTTCTTT. Translated: CASSVGQNTEAFF.

The V gene is TRBV2, the J gene TRBJ1-1, with D possibly matching TRBD1 (5 bases). V shed 7 bases and J shed 1 base, with 13 bases lying between them. CDR3 length equals 14 residues. The germline V gene encodes CDR1 SNHLY and CDR2 FYNNEI. The DNA of the CDR3 is TGTGCCAGCACCCCGATGGGGGGGAACACTGAAGCTTTCTTT. Protein sequence: CASTPMGGNTEAFF.

This clone was seen only a few times. CDR3 nucleotide sequence: TGTGCCAGCAGTCCCCCGGGGGGCTCTGGAAACACCATATATTTT. Protein sequence: CASSPPGGSGNTIYF. The chain joins TRBV21-1 to TRBJ1-3. TRBV21-1 is designated a pseudogene. The CDR3 is 15 residues long.

The chain joins TRBV12-2 to TRBJ2-1; the table's D call, TRBD1, was not checked against the DNA. TRBV12-2 is classified as a pseudogene. This CDR3 region has 14 residues. DNA for the CDR3: TGTGCAAGTCGCTTAGGGGACAGGGGAGGTACTCAGTTCTTC. Its protein is CASRLGDRGGTQFF.

The rearrangement joins TRBV28 to TRBJ2-3, with 13 bases lining up with TRBD2. Trimming at V came to 5 bases and at J to 1 base, leaving 9 bases not matched to a gene. This CDR3 has 18 residues. Germline CDR1 MDHEN, CDR2 SYDVKM. The CDR3 region is CASSPGTSGNVGTDTQYF. The CDR3, as DNA: TGTGCCAGCAGTCCGGGGACTAGCGGGAATGTTGGCACAGATACGCAGTATTTT.

This sequence joins TRBV4-1 and TRBJ2-7; D unresolved. Trimming stripped 4 bases from V and 6 bases from J, with 13 bases between. Germline loops: CDR1 MGHRA, CDR2 YSYEKL. CDR3 size: 13 residues. The CDR3 here is CASSPATSFEQYF. The CDR3 DNA reads as TGCGCCAGCAGCCCGGCCACAAGCTTCGAGCAGTACTTC.

The CDR3 is CASSLRDRIYNEQFF. In DNA, the CDR3 is TGTGCCAGCAGTTTACGGGACAGAATTTACAATGAGCAGTTCTTC. The chain combines TRBV28 with TRBJ2-7, with 7 bases fitting TRBD1. With the DNA end fitting TRBJ2-1 better, the J assignment may be wrong. The CDR3 contains 15 residues. Per the germline V gene, CDR1 is MDHEN and CDR2 is SYDVKM.

J is TRBJ2-5 and V is TRBV29-1; D is ambiguous. CDR1 is SQVTM, CDR2 ANQGSEA, per germline. The CDR3 spans 12 residues. Trimming cost V 4 bases and J 5 bases, with 11 bases left between them. As DNA, the CDR3 is TGCAGCGTTGTAGGTGTCCTGGAGACCCAGTACTTC. It encodes CSVVGVLETQYF.

This sequence joins TRBV6-1 and TRBJ1-2, with 7 bases that match TRBD1. Germline CDR1 is MNHNS and CDR2 is SASEGT. The CDR3 totals 13 residues. V gave up 3 bases and J gave up 8 bases; unmatched junction bases: 6. The CDR3 DNA follows: TGTGCCAGCAGTGAGGTGGGACAGCGGGGCTACACCTTC. Its protein is CASSEVGQRGYTF.

V is TRBV7-2 and J is TRBJ1-2; D is unresolved. Trimming cost V 2 bases and J 2 bases, with 0 bases left between them. The CDR3 runs 11 residues. CDR1 SGHTA and CDR2 FQGNSA come from the germline V gene. CDR3 region: CASSLNYGYTF. In nucleotides, the CDR3 is TGTGCCAGCAGCTTAAACTATGGCTACACCTTC. Filled out from reference TRBV7-2 and TRBJ1-2, the complete variable domain reads GAGVSQSPSNKVTEKGKDVELRCDPISGHTALYWYRQSLGQGLEFLIYFQGNSAPDKSGLPSDRFSAERTGGSVSTLTIQRTQQEDSAVYLCASSLNYGYTFGSGTRLTVV.

The gene calls are TRBV25-1 and TRBJ1-5; D might be TRBD1 (6 bases). V lost 5 bases to trimming and J lost 4 bases, with 15 bases between them. Germline assignment: CDR1 MGHDK and CDR2 SYGVNS. This CDR3 has 15 residues. CDR3 in DNA: TGTGCCAGCAGTCCAACAGGGAGGGAGAATCAGCCCCAGCATTTT. It encodes CASSPTGRENQPQHF.

V usage is TRBV30 and J usage is TRBJ2-4, with D possibly matching TRBD2 (7 bases). Germline values: CDR1 GTSNPN, CDR2 SVGIG (reference sequence). The CDR3 spans 14 residues. V was clipped by 0 bases and J by 3 bases, with 9 bases between them. The CDR3 DNA is TGTGCCTGGAGTGTAGGGGGGGACAAAAACATTCAGTACTTC. Translated, it gives CAWSVGGDKNIQYF.

The chain links TRBV9 to TRBJ2-1; 8 bases match TRBD1. The CDR3 loop spans 19 amino acids. V gave up 1 base and J gave up 1 base; unmatched junction bases: 13. Germline CDR1 and CDR2: SGDLS and YYNGEE. Written as DNA, the CDR3 is TGTGCCAGCAGCGTACCGTCTGGCCGGGGGACAGGATCCTACAATGAGCAGTTCTTC. Amino acids: CASSVPSGRGTGSYNEQFF.

The chain uses TRBV6-4 and TRBJ2-1, with a possible D match to TRBD1 (5 bases). This CDR3 region has 13 residues. Germline V lookup: CDR1 MRHNA, CDR2 SNTAGT. Trimming shortened V by 4 bases and J by 2 bases, and 6 bases separated the two germline ends. CDR3 loop: CASSGTTYNEQFF. As DNA, the CDR3 is TGTGCCAGCAGTGGGACAACCTACAATGAGCAGTTCTTC.

In the case of this clone: Sequence at one end of the junction differs from germline and may be a read error. V and J are TRBV5-1 and TRBJ1-1, with D unclear. The germline gives CDR1 SGHRS, CDR2 YFSETQ. The CDR3 consists of 13 residues. DNA for the CDR3: TGCGCCAGCAGCTTGGAGGTCAACAGTGAAGCTTTCTTT. This encodes CASSLEVNSEAFF.

The chain uses TRBV6-6 and TRBJ1-3; D not resolved. V lost 5 bases and J 0 bases, leaving 8 bases between the germline ends. Per germline, CDR1 MNHNY and CDR2 SVGAGI (reference sequence). This CDR3 has 14 amino acids. The CDR3 nucleotides read TGTGCCAGCAGTCGAGGGATCTCTGGAAACACCATATATTTT. Translation: CASSRGISGNTIYF.

The chain links TRBV6-1 to TRBJ2-7; the D is unclear. The CDR3 covers 14 residues. CDR1 and CDR2 (germline): MNHNS, SASEGT. Trimming took off 1 base at V and 1 base at J, with 8 bases between the two ends. DNA for the CDR3: TGTGCCAGCAGTGAAGGGTGGTTTTCCTACGAGCAGTACTTC. Protein sequence: CASSEGWFSYEQYF.

The J gene is TRBJ2-5, the V gene TRBV14; tentative D call: TRBD2 (6 bases). V was trimmed by 3 bases and J by 2 bases, leaving 10 bases between them. This CDR3 contains 14 residues. Per germline, CDR1 SGHDN and CDR2 FVKESK. This CDR3 reads CASSQRGIQETQYF. The CDR3 nucleotides read TGTGCCAGCAGCCAGCGGGGCATACAAGAGACCCAGTACTTC.

The J gene is TRBJ2-3, the V gene TRBV11-2; D unresolved. V lost 7 bases and J 2 bases, leaving 13 bases between the germline ends. CDR1 SGHAT and CDR2 FQNNGV come from the germline V gene. The CDR3 spans 14 residues. The CDR3: CASTNGPDTDTQYF. The CDR3 DNA follows: TGTGCCAGCACCAACGGGCCCGACACAGATACGCAGTATTTT.

V and J are TRBV7-9 and TRBJ1-2, with 9 positions matching TRBD1. The CDR3 is 19 residues long. Looked up from germline, CDR1 is SEHNR and CDR2 is FQNEAQ (reference sequence). Trimming took 2 bases from V and 0 from J; bases not matched to a gene: 13. The CDR3 reads CASSLLFGQGKVANYGYTF. The CDR3 DNA reads TGTGCCAGCAGCTTACTTTTTGGACAGGGGAAGGTAGCTAACTATGGCTACACCTTC. The full variable domain, with the rest looked up from reference TRBV7-9 and TRBJ1-2, is DTGVSQNPRHKITKRGQNVTFRCDPISEHNRLYWYRQTLGQGPEFLTYFQNEAQLEKSRLLSDRFSAERPKGSFSTLEIQRTEQGDSAMYLCASSLLFGQGKVANYGYTFGSGTRLTVV.

The chain joins TRBV4-1 to TRBJ2-4; TRBD2 is a possible D gene (5 bases). V was cut by 0 bases and J by 4 bases, with 16 bases left in between. The CDR3 extends over 17 amino acids. Germline CDR1 MGHRA, CDR2 YSYEKL. The CDR3 nucleotides read TGCGCCAGCAGCCAAGATATGCGGGCTAGCACTAAAAACATTCAGTACTTC. Encoded protein: CASSQDMRASTKNIQYF.

This clone has a handful of counts. The V and J genes are TRBV7-9 and TRBJ2-7; D call uncertain. V was cut by 2 bases and J by 2 bases, with 4 bases left in between. The CDR3 runs 12 residues. Looked up from germline, CDR1 is SEHNR and CDR2 is FQNEAQ (reference sequence). The CDR3 region is CASSLSPYEQYF. The CDR3 DNA reads TGTGCCAGCAGCTTAAGCCCCTACGAGCAGTACTTC.

The chain recombines TRBV2 with TRBJ2-1, with no clear D. The ends were cut back, 10 bases at V and 0 bases at J, with 13 bases in the middle. The CDR3 runs 14 residues. Germline values: CDR1 SNHLY, CDR2 FYNNEI. Written as DNA, the CDR3 is TGTGCCACCGACACCCCCAGCTCCTACAATGAGCAGTTCTTC. Translation gives CATDTPSSYNEQFF.

This rearrangement joins TRBV6-4 to TRBJ2-1, with 11 bases lining up with TRBD2. The ends lost 4 bases at V and 8 bases at J; junction bases unmatched: 7. CDR1 and CDR2 (germline): MRHNA, SNTAGT. CDR3 length: 15 amino acids. CDR3 loop: CASSALAGERDEQFF. For the CDR3, the DNA is TGTGCCAGCAGTGCACTAGCGGGAGAGAGAGATGAGCAGTTCTTC.

This clone was seen a handful of times. The rearrangement uses TRBV6-6 and TRBJ1-5, with D maybe TRBD1 (5 bases). Germline V CDR1 and CDR2: MNHNY, SVGAGI (reference sequence). Trimming took off 0 bases at V and 6 bases at J, with 9 bases between the two ends. CDR3 length: 14 residues. The CDR3 sequence: CASSYSGASQPQHF. CDR3 DNA: TGTGCCAGCAGTTACTCAGGGGCAAGTCAGCCCCAGCATTTT.

The V call is TRBV10-2, the J call TRBJ2-7; 12 bases map to TRBD2. Germline lookup yields CDR1 WSHSY and CDR2 SAAADI. The length of the CDR3 is 16 residues. J lost 1 base, V lost 10 bases, and 11 bases had no gene match. The CDR3 coding sequence is TGCGCCACCTCCCAGGGACTAGCGGGTGTTTCCTACGAGCAGTACTTC. It yields the protein CATSQGLAGVSYEQYF.

The chain combines TRBV7-3 with TRBJ2-7; D is possibly TRBD1 (6 bases). The length of the CDR3 is 14 residues. V gave up 0 bases and J gave up 5 bases, with 11 bases separating them. Per the germline V gene, CDR1 is SGHTA and CDR2 is FQGTGA. The CDR3 is CASSLTGSGDEQYF. Written as DNA, the CDR3 is TGTGCCAGCAGCTTAACAGGGTCAGGGGACGAGCAGTACTTC.

V gene TRBV6-1 combines with J gene TRBJ2-3; D unclear. V was cut by 3 bases and J by 0 bases, with 7 bases left in between. Per germline, CDR1 MNHNS and CDR2 SASEGT. The length of the CDR3 is 14 residues. The CDR3 here is CASSDMISTDTQYF. The DNA of the CDR3 is TGTGCCAGCAGTGACATGATTAGCACAGATACGCAGTATTTT.

The chain has TRBV27 and TRBJ1-4; 10 nucleotides line up with TRBD1. This CDR3 contains 13 residues. J was trimmed by 7 bases and V by 4 bases; bases with no gene match: 0. Per the germline V gene, CDR1 is MNHEY and CDR2 is SMNVEV (reference sequence). CDR3 loop: CASSWTGGEKLFF. The CDR3 nucleotides are TGTGCCAGCAGTTGGACAGGGGGTGAAAAACTGTTTTTT.